Below, one TCR beta chain is given with its context. Its antigen is as yet unknown. The data belong to a study of CD8+CD57+ T cells in acquired aplastic anemia. Across the study: Recorded DNA amounts for sorted CD4+ and CD8+ cells had an average of 3.2 ug. General observations from the study: Both patients and controls carried the same twenty-nine CD8+ CDR3 sequences. CD8+ Simpson's diversity showed no significant patient-control difference.

It was genomic DNA that served as the template for profiling TCR beta VDJ and CDR3. One entry per CDR3 protein results from TCRdb running MiXCR on the reads. The sample consists of 80,000 or so distinct CDR3 sequences, about 45% of them appearing once. Looked up from germline, CDR1 is GTSNPN and CDR2 is SVGIG (reference sequence). The germline V and J ends were trimmed by 5 bases and 9 bases, with 14 bases remaining between them. The CDR3 runs to 12 residues. The sequenced material came from sorted CD4+, CD8+, or CD8+CD57+ T cells (not recorded which) from PBMCs. The J gene is TRBJ2-1, the V gene TRBV30, with D unclear. This sequence originates from a human donor in good health, serving as a control. CDR3 sequence reads: CAWGDRPGEQFF. The CDR3 coding sequence is TGTGCCTGGGGCGATAGACCAGGTGAGCAGTTCTTC.